Listed below are T cell receptor beta chains from one sample, sequenced in a study of blood T cell repertoires in COVID-19. Clones were read by immunoSEQ multiplex PCR, and TCRdb kept only the in-frame ones, dropping some. The repertoire includes 150,000 to 200,000 clones, 90% of them detected once, and 0.55% to 0.8% sits in the top ten. The sequencing sample was made of peripheral blood. The receptors were gathered from a man aged 50 to 60 with acute or convalescent COVID-19. CDR3s include the opening cysteine and the closing phenylalanine or tryptophan. The D gene is left open where the match is weak. The listing skips clone size in some rows; elsewhere it reads once, few, many or a size class.

J | size | V | D | DNA | CDR3
TRBJ2-2 | . | TRBV10-3 | . | TGTGCCATCAGCCCGGGACAGAACACCGGGGAGCTGTTTTTT | CAISPGQNTGELFF
TRBJ1-5 | . | TRBV11-2 | . | TGTGCCAGCAGCTTAGACGGAGGGGTCAATCAGCCCCAGCATTTT | CASSLDGGVNQPQHF
TRBJ2-1 | . | TRBV18 | . | TGTGCCAGCTCACCGGGGCCGGGCCCCCTCGTCCATGAGCAGTTCTTC | CASSPGPGPLVHEQFF
TRBJ2-1 | . | TRBV5-1 | . | TGCGCCAGCAGCTTTTTTGGGGAAGGACGGGGATACAATGAGCAGTTCTTC | CASSFFGEGRGYNEQFF
TRBJ1-6 | . | TRBV6-5 | . | TGTGCCAGCAGTTACTGGGGGGACAATTCACCCCTCCACTTT | CASSYWGDNSPLHF
TRBJ2-6 | . | TRBV19 | TRBD1 | TGTGCCAGTATAGGGACAGGGGGGTACTCTGGGGCCAACGTCCTGACTTTC | CASIGTGGYSGANVLTF
TRBJ2-3 | . | TRBV28 | . | TGTGCCAGCAGGTCACCCGGGGGCACAGATACGCAGTATTTT | CASRSPGGTDTQYF
TRBJ1-6 | once | TRBV6-5 | TRBD1 | TGTGCCAGCAGAAAGGGACAGGGCTATAATTCACCCCTCCACTTT | CASRKGQGYNSPLHF
TRBJ2-3 | . | TRBV7-3 | TRBD2 | TGTGCCAGCAGCCCAGGACTAGCAGATACGCAGTATTTT | CASSPGLADTQYF
TRBJ2-2 | . | TRBV2 | TRBD2 | TGTGCCAGCAGTGAACTTGTGGCTAGCGGGAGTGGCGGGGAGCTGTTTTTT | CASSELVASGSGGELFF
TRBJ2-7 | . | TRBV7-9 | TRBD2 | TGTGCCAGCAGTTGGGGGGGACTGACCTACGAGCAGTACTTC | CASSWGGLTYEQYF
TRBJ2-3 | . | TRBV10-1 | . | TGCGCCAGCAGTGGAGTCCCAGATACGCAGTATTTT | CASSGVPDTQYF
TRBJ2-2 | . | TRBV7-3 | . | TGTGCCAGCAGCTTGAGTCCTAGCGAACTGAACACCGGGGAGCTGTTTTTT | CASSLSPSELNTGELFF
TRBJ2-2 | once | TRBV11-2 | TRBD2 | TGTGCCAGCAGCCTGGACCCAGCGGGAGTGTTAGGCACCGGGGAGCTGTTTTTT | CASSLDPAGVLGTGELFF